Below are 14 T cell receptor beta chains sequenced from a single sample in a study of blood T cell repertoires in COVID-19. The data were produced by immunoSEQ multiplex PCR, yet TCRdb's version contains in-frame clones alone and is incomplete. The sample carries fewer than 450,000 clones, around 88% recorded once. The sequenced material came from peripheral blood. Receptors were obtained from a woman aged 45 to 65 with COVID-19, enrolled during active disease.

V and J are TRBV27 and TRBJ1-2, with a possible D match to TRBD1 (5 bases). V was pared by 11 bases and J by 4 bases, with 20 bases between. This CDR3 contains 14 residues. Looked up from germline, CDR1 is MNHEY and CDR2 is SMNVEV (reference sequence). CDR3 sequence reads: CASRGGLSGYGYTF. The CDR3 DNA follows: TGTGCCTCTCGGGGGGGGTTGTCCGGCTATGGCTACACCTTC.

The gene calls are TRBV19 and TRBJ2-5; 7 positions match TRBD1. After removal of 5 bases from V and 4 bases from J, the junction contained 7 bases not matched to a gene. The germline gives CDR1 LNHDA, CDR2 SQIVND (reference sequence). There are 14 residues in the CDR3. The CDR3 sequence: CASSLRQGRETQYF. The CDR3 DNA sequence: TGTGCCAGTAGTCTGCGACAGGGAAGAGAGACCCAGTACTTC. Supplemented by reference TRBV19 and TRBJ2-5, the full variable domain reads DGGITQSPKYLFRKEGQNVTLSCEQNLNHDAMYWYRQDPGQGLRLIYYSQIVNDFQKGDIAEGYSVSREKKESFPLTVTSAQKNPTAFYLCASSLRQGRETQYFGPGTRLLVL.

This clone was found a few times. This rearrangement joins TRBV12-3 or TRBV12-4 to TRBJ1-4; D gene ambiguous. The CDR3 spans 12 residues. The V end was cut by 3 bases, the J end by 6 bases, with 5 bases between. The DNA of the CDR3 is TGTGCCAGCAGTTTGAGTCATGAAAAACTGTTTTTT. Translating it yields CASSLSHEKLFF.

The chain employs TRBV10-2 and TRBJ2-1; 11 bases map to TRBD2. After removal of 5 bases from V and 9 bases from J, the junction contained 9 bases not matched to a gene. The germline V gene has CDR1 WSHSY and CDR2 SAAADI. The CDR3 runs to 15 residues. CDR3 in amino acids: CASSLAGGQDREQFF. The DNA for the CDR3 is TGCGCCAGCAGTTTAGCGGGGGGGCAGGATCGTGAGCAGTTCTTC.

The V and J genes are TRBV6-2 or TRBV6-3 and TRBJ1-2; no firm D call. Germline CDR1 is MNHEY and CDR2 is SVGEGT. This CDR3 contains 12 residues. Trimming cost V 6 bases and J 4 bases, with 9 bases left between them. The CDR3 nucleotides read TGTGCCAGCAGCCCCGGGAGCTATGGCTACACCTTC. Translating it yields CASSPGSYGYTF.

CDR3 protein: CASSFADNNYGYTF. DNA of the CDR3: TGCGCCAGCAGCTTCGCGGACAATAACTATGGCTACACCTTC. The chain has TRBV5-1 and TRBJ1-2, with D maybe TRBD1 (5 bases). Germline V gene data show CDR1 as SGHRS and CDR2 as YFSETQ. The CDR3 is made up of 14 amino acids. Trimming took off 2 bases at V and 1 base at J, with 9 bases between the two ends.

Here the CDR3 reads CSVDTARGDTQYF. The CDR3 DNA reads TGCAGCGTTGATACGGCGAGGGGGGATACGCAGTATTTT. The J gene is TRBJ2-3, the V gene TRBV29-1; D perhaps matches TRBD1 (6 bases). There are 13 residues in the CDR3. V was clipped by 3 bases and J by 6 bases, with 13 bases between them. Looked up from germline, CDR1 is SQVTM and CDR2 is ANQGSEA.

J is TRBJ1-2 and V is TRBV19; 10 bases line up with TRBD1. The CDR3 length is 16 residues. Unmatched junction bases numbered 7, after V lost 3 bases and J lost 3 bases. Per the germline V gene, CDR1 is LNHDA and CDR2 is SQIVND (reference sequence). As DNA, the CDR3 is TGTGCCAGTAGTATTGTCTCCGGGACAGGGGACTATGGCTACACCTTC. Its translation is CASSIVSGTGDYGYTF.

CDR3 bases: TGTGCCAGCAGTGAAAATATTAAAATAGAAAAACTGTTTTTT. Amino acids: CASSENIKIEKLFF. The chain has TRBV6-1 and TRBJ1-4; no clear D gene. The CDR3 runs to 14 residues. From germline, CDR1 is MNHNS and CDR2 SASEGT. V was pared by 2 bases and J by 8 bases, with 12 bases between.

The chain links TRBV5-1 to TRBJ2-7; possibly TRBD2 for D (5 bases). The CDR3 is 12 amino acids. Per the germline V gene, CDR1 is SGHRS and CDR2 is YFSETQ. Trimming shortened V by 5 bases and J by 3 bases, and 9 bases separated the two germline ends. The CDR3 bases are TGCGCCAGCAGTTGGAGCGGCTACGAGCAGTACTTC. Translated, it gives CASSWSGYEQYF. Based on the CDR3 plus reference TRBV5-1 and TRBJ2-7, the full variable domain is KAGVTQTPRYLIKTRGQQVTLSCSPISGHRSVSWYQQTPGQGLQFLFEYFSETQRNKGNFPGRFSGRQFSNSRSEMNVSTLELGDSALYLCASSWSGYEQYFGPGTRLTVT.

V usage is TRBV5-4 and J usage is TRBJ2-3, with TRBD1 matching 12 bases. The trim removed 4 bases at V and 3 bases at J, leaving 6 bases unmatched. CDR1 and CDR2 from the germline V gene are SGHNT and YYREEE (reference sequence). CDR3 length: 16 amino acids. The CDR3 region has the DNA TGTGCCAGCAGCCCCGGGACAGGGGGCAGGACAGATACGCAGTATTTT. Its translation: CASSPGTGGRTDTQYF.

The count of this clone is one. CDR3 nucleotide sequence: TGTGCCAGCAGTTTGGCAGGGGGGAACAATCAGCCCCAGCATTTT. Protein sequence: CASSLAGGNNQPQHF. The chain is built from TRBV28 and TRBJ1-5; the match to TRBD1 covers 7 bases. This CDR3 contains 15 residues. Germline V gene sequence: CDR1 MDHEN, CDR2 SYDVKM. The V gene end was trimmed by 3 bases and the J gene end by 3 bases; junction bases not matched to a gene: 5. The full variable domain, its missing parts supplied by reference TRBV28 and TRBJ1-5, is DVKVTQSSRYLVKRTGEKVFLECVQDMDHENMFWYRQDPGLGLRLIYFSYDVKMKEKGDIPEGYSVSREKKERFSLILESASTNQTSMYLCASSLAGGNNQPQHFGDGTRLSIL.

The genes are TRBV9 and TRBJ1-4; maybe TRBD1 (5 bases). CDR3 size: 18 residues. CDR1 is SGDLS, CDR2 YYNGEE, per germline. Trimming removed 0 bases at V and 0 bases at J, with 15 bases between. This CDR3 is CASSVESVGASTNEKLFF. CDR3 nucleotide sequence: TGTGCCAGCAGCGTAGAGTCGGTTGGGGCCTCAACTAATGAAAAACTGTTTTTT.

This sequence joins TRBV18 and TRBJ1-6, with 9 bases identical to TRBD1. Germline values: CDR1 KGHSH, CDR2 LQKENI. This CDR3 contains 16 residues. V was pared by 3 bases and J by 9 bases, with 9 bases of the junction left unmatched. CDR3 bases: TGTGCCAGCTCACCCGCCCGGACAGGGGAGGGTTCACCCCTCCACTTT. It translates to CASSPARTGEGSPLHF.